This T cell receptor beta chain was sequenced during a study of brain T cells in children with intractable seizures. Generated by immunoSEQ multiplex PCR, the TCRdb table keeps only in-frame clones and is missing some. The sample lists 340,000 or so clones; about 93% were seen once. In regard to this clone: Its antigen is unknown.

Findings and limits, study-wide: Clones missing pre-surgery may reflect undersampling of that blood sample. Only CDR3 sequence similarity suggested viral specificity, without known HCMV serostatus.

Described time point: blood from clinic visit 5 months post-surgery; TSC patient then seizure free. Surgery cases with the highest brain T cell transcript signatures were chosen for sequencing. Patients received at least one anti-epileptic drug before surgery. V lost 5 bases, J lost 9 bases, and 16 bases stayed unmatched. Looked up from germline, CDR1 is SEHNR and CDR2 is FQNEAQ (reference sequence). CDR3 length: 16 amino acids. The receptor's source is a boy under three years old with tuberous sclerosis and intractable seizures. V and J are TRBV7-9 and TRBJ1-1; 9 bases match TRBD1. This specimen was peripheral blood, taken 4 to 6 months after surgery. The CDR3 DNA sequence: TGTGCCAGCAGCCCAACCCCGGGCAGGGGACAGGGCCAAGCTTTCTTT. It translates to CASSPTPGRGQGQAFF.